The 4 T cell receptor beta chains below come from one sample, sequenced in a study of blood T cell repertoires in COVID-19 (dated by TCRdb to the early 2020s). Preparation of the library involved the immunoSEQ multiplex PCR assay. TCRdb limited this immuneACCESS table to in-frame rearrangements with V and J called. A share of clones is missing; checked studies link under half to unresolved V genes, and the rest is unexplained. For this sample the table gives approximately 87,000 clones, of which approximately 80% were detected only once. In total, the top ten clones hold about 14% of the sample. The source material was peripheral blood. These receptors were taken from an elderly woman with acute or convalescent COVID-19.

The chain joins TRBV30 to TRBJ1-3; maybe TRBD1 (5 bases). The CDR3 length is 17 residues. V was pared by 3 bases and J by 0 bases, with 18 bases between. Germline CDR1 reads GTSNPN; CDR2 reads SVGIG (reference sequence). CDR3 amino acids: CAWRLRGSWDSGNTIYF. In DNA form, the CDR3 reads TGTGCCTGGAGGCTTAGGGGATCTTGGGACTCTGGAAACACCATATATTTT.

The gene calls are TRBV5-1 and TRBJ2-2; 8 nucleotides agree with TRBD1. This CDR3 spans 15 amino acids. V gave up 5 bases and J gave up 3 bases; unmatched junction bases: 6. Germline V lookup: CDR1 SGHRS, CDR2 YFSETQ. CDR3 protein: CASSPDRAHTGELFF. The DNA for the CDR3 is TGCGCCAGCAGTCCGGACAGGGCCCACACCGGGGAGCTGTTTTTT.

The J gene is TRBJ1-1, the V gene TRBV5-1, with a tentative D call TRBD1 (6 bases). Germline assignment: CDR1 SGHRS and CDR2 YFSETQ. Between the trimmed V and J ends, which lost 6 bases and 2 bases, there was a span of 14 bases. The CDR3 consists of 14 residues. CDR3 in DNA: TGCGCCAGCAATTTACAGGGTAGTAACACTGAAGCTTTCTTT. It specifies CASNLQGSNTEAFF.

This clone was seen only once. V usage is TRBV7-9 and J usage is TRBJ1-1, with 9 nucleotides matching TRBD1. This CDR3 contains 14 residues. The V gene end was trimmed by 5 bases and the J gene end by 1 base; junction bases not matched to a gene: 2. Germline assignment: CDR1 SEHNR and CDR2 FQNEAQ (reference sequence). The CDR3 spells CASSQDRGNTEAFF. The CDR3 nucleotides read TGTGCCAGCAGCCAGGACAGGGGGAACACTGAAGCTTTCTTT.